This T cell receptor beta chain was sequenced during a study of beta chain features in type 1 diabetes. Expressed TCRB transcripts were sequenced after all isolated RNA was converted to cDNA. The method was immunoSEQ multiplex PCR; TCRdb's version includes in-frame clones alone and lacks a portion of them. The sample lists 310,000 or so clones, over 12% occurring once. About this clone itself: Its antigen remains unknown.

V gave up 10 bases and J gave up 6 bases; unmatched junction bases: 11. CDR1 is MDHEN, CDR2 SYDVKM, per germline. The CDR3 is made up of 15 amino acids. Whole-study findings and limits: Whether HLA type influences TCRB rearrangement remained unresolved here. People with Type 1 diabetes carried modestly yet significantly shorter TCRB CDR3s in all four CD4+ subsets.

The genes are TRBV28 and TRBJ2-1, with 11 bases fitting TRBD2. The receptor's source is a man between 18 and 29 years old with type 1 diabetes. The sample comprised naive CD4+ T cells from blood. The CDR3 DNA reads TGTGCCACCATAACCGGGACTAGCGGAGTCAATGAGCAGTTCTTC. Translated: CATITGTSGVNEQFF.